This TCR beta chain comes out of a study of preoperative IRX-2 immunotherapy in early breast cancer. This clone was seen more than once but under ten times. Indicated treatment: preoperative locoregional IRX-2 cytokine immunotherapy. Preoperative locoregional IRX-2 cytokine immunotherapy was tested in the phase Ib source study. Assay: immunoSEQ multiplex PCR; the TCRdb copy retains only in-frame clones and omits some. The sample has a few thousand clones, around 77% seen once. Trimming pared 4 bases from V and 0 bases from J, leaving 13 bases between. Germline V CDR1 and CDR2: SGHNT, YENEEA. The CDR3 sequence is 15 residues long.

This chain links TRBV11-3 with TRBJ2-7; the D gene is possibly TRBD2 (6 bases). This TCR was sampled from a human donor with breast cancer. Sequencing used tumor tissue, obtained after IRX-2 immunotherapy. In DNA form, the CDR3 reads TGTGCCAGCAGCTCTGGGGGGACCTACTCCTACGAGCAGTACTTC. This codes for CASSSGGTYSYEQYF. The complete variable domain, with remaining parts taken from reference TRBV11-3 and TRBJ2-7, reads EAGVVQSPRYKIIEKKQPVAFWCNPISGHNTLYWYLQNLGQGPELLIRYENEEAVDDSQLPKDRFSAERLKGVDSTLKIQPAELGDSAVYLCASSSGGTYSYEQYFGPGTRLTVT.